This T cell receptor beta chain stems from a study of blood T cell repertoires in COVID-19. At the level of the study: The United States, Italy and Spain provided the acute and convalescent COVID-19 samples.

V was cut by 4 bases and J by 9 bases, with 20 bases left in between. CDR1 and CDR2 (germline): SGHNT, YYREEE (reference sequence). The CDR3 runs 14 residues. This clone was seen a few times. Repertoires were generated with immunoSEQ multiplex PCR, while TCRdb's copy carries only in-frame clones and drops some. Here the sample spans about 49,000 clones, about 89% being singletons. The sample taken for sequencing was peripheral blood. This chain joins TRBV5-4 and TRBJ2-7, with D possibly matching TRBD1 (6 bases). This clonotype originated in a woman aged 80 or over with COVID-19, enrolled during active disease. The chain's CDR3 is CASSNRATSTRQYF. The CDR3 DNA reads TGTGCCAGCAGCAACAGGGCTACCTCGACACGGCAGTACTTC.